A single sample is the source of the 26 T cell receptor beta chains below, sequenced in a study of early T cells in non-severe SARS-CoV-2 infection. One entry per CDR3 protein, called by TCRdb with MiXCR from the 5' RACE reads. The data show roughly 80,000 distinct CDR3 sequences, approximately 11% seen once. This specimen consisted of whole blood, obtained at baseline. These receptors were collected from an adult who was a healthcare worker with PCR-confirmed SARS-CoV-2 infection or an uninfected control (not recorded which).

This clonotype has ten or more counts. The genes are TRBV20-1 and TRBJ2-5; possibly TRBD1 for D (6 bases). The CDR3 runs 12 residues. Germline V gene lookup returns CDR1 DFQATT and CDR2 SNEGSKA (reference sequence). V was pared by 3 bases and J by 3 bases, with 8 bases between. This CDR3 reads CSASPGEETQYF. Written as DNA, the CDR3 is TGCAGTGCTAGCCCAGGGGAAGAGACCCAGTACTTC.

This clonotype was seen a handful of times. The chain combines TRBV7-2 with TRBJ1-1; D gene unclear. V lost 2 bases and J lost 0, with 13 bases in between. The CDR3 runs to 16 residues. CDR1 and CDR2 (germline): SGHTA, FQGNSA. In DNA form, the CDR3 reads TGTGCCAGCAGCTTAAGAGCGGCGGCAGTGAACACTGAAGCTTTCTTT. This encodes CASSLRAAAVNTEAFF.

This clonotype was seen only a few times. The chain recombines TRBV10-3 with TRBJ1-1, with D unclear. V gave up 2 bases and J gave up 1 base, with 5 bases separating them. The germline V gene has CDR1 ENHRY and CDR2 SYGVKD. The CDR3 totals 13 residues. CDR3 loop: CAISEEGNTEAFF. CDR3 nucleotide sequence: TGTGCCATCAGTGAGGAGGGGAACACTGAAGCTTTCTTT.

This clonotype has a handful of counts. The V call is TRBV2, the J call TRBJ2-7; D ambiguous. Looked up from germline, CDR1 is SNHLY and CDR2 is FYNNEI. The V gene lost 2 bases and the J gene lost 7 bases, with 15 bases spanning the gap. CDR3 size: 14 residues. CDR3 in amino acids: CASSELILSREQYF. In DNA, the CDR3 is TGTGCCAGCAGTGAATTGATCCTCTCAAGGGAGCAGTACTTC.

This clonotype came up a few times. This sequence joins TRBV12-3 or TRBV12-4 and TRBJ1-6; TRBD1 might be the D (6 bases). V was trimmed by 7 bases and J by 9 bases, leaving 19 bases between them. This CDR3 has 15 amino acids. This CDR3 reads CASTLGWGASSPLHF. CDR3 DNA: TGTGCCAGCACCTTGGGCTGGGGGGCTAGTTCACCCCTCCACTTT.

There are many counts of this clonotype. The junction does not match germline at one end; this may be a read error. The chain links TRBV6-6 to TRBJ1-2; tentatively, D is TRBD1 (5 bases). The germline V gene encodes CDR1 MNHNY and CDR2 SVGAGI (reference sequence). CDR3 length: 14 amino acids. DNA for the CDR3: TGTGCCAGCAGTTACTCTCTGGGACCTCGCCCGGCTGGGTTC. This encodes CASSYSLGPRPAGF.

As for this clonotype: Given a much more abundant clone one base away, this may be a read error. In DNA, the CDR3 is TGTGCCAGCTCACCACCGAAGGGCCAGAACACTGAAGCTTTCTTT. Translated: CASSPPKGQNTEAFF. This rearrangement joins TRBV18 to TRBJ1-1; D is uncertain. The germline gives CDR1 KGHSH, CDR2 LQKENI. The CDR3 is made up of 15 amino acids. V was shortened by 0 bases and J by 1 base, with 9 bases between the two germline ends.

This clonotype was detected many times. This chain links TRBV19 with TRBJ2-6, with 7 bases matching TRBD1. V dropped 5 bases and J dropped 1; count of bases not matched to a gene: 14. The germline gives CDR1 LNHDA, CDR2 SQIVND (reference sequence). The CDR3 consists of 19 residues. This CDR3 is CASSWTGHITGSGANVLTF. For the CDR3, the DNA is TGTGCCAGTAGTTGGACAGGACACATTACGGGGTCTGGGGCCAACGTCCTGACTTTC.

This clonotype came up a few times. The chain combines TRBV29-1 with TRBJ2-7, with TRBD1 identical over 10 bases. Trimming removed 4 bases from V and 3 bases from J; junction bases left unmatched: 3. CDR3 size: 13 residues. The V gene's germline CDR1 is SQVTM and CDR2 ANQGSEA. The CDR3 nucleotides read TGCAGCGTTGGGACAGGGGGTGTCTACGAGCAGTACTTC. This gives the protein CSVGTGGVYEQYF.

This clonotype was counted only a few times. The chain has TRBV10-3 and TRBJ1-2, with D uncertain. CDR1 and CDR2 from the germline V gene are ENHRY and SYGVKD. Trimming cost V 5 bases and J 2 bases, with 9 bases left between them. There are 13 residues in the CDR3. CDR3 sequence (DNA): TGTGCCATCAGTCCGGACGAAAACTATGGCTACACCTTC. This translates into CAISPDENYGYTF.

This clonotype was counted a few times. This chain joins TRBV12-3 or TRBV12-4 and TRBJ1-2, with D possibly matching TRBD1 (5 bases). V was clipped by 1 base and J by 10 bases, with 16 bases between them. This CDR3 contains 14 residues. As DNA, the CDR3 is TGTGCCAGCAGTTTAGGGCCAGACCTAGGGGCCTACACCTTC. This sequence encodes CASSLGPDLGAYTF.

The J gene is TRBJ1-2, the V gene TRBV6-2 or TRBV6-3, with 7 positions matching TRBD1. Germline values: CDR1 MNHEY, CDR2 SVGEGT. J lost 4 bases, V lost 6 bases, and 8 bases had no gene match. CDR3 length: 14 amino acids. The CDR3 region has the DNA TGTGCCAGCAGGACCCACTGGGACAGCTATGGCTACACCTTC. Residues: CASRTHWDSYGYTF.

This clonotype was observed a few times. The chain uses TRBV7-2 and TRBJ2-3, with D possibly being TRBD2 (7 bases). Germline-derived CDR1 and CDR2 are SGHTA and FQGNSA. The V end was cut by 7 bases, the J end by 0 bases, with 20 bases between. The CDR3 covers 17 residues. The CDR3: CASTGGRGPLSTDTQYF. CDR3 nucleotides: TGTGCCAGCACCGGTGGGCGGGGGCCCCTAAGCACAGATACGCAGTATTTT. Full variable domain (outside the CDR3, taken from reference TRBV7-2 and TRBJ2-3): GAGVSQSPSNKVTEKGKDVELRCDPISGHTALYWYRQSLGQGLEFLIYFQGNSAPDKSGLPSDRFSAERTGGSVSTLTIQRTQQEDSAVYLCASTGGRGPLSTDTQYFGPGTRLTVL.

V gene TRBV20-1 combines with J gene TRBJ2-1; D tentatively reads TRBD1 or TRBD2 (5 bases each). The CDR3 is made up of 11 amino acids. Trimming cost V 6 bases and J 9 bases, with 12 bases left between them. Germline V gene lookup returns CDR1 DFQATT and CDR2 SNEGSKA (reference sequence). The CDR3 region has the DNA TGCAGTGCCCGTGAGGGGCCTGAGCAGTTCTTC. Its translation is CSAREGPEQFF.

The rearrangement links TRBV12-5 to TRBJ1-2; D uncertain. The length of the CDR3 is 14 residues. V was trimmed by 7 bases and J by 6 bases, leaving 18 bases between them. Germline V lookup: CDR1 LGHNT, CDR2 FRNRAP. The CDR3 here is CASASPPESHGYTF. The CDR3 nucleotides read TGTGCTAGTGCCTCCCCTCCCGAATCCCATGGCTACACCTTC.

The V gene is TRBV10-3, the J gene TRBJ2-3; D unclear. CDR3 length: 16 amino acids. In germline, CDR1 is ENHRY, CDR2 SYGVKD. Trimming took 3 bases from V and 4 from J, leaving 17 bases between them. The CDR3 nucleotides read TGTGCCATCAGTGATTATGGATCCCAGGATCCAGATACGCAGTATTTT. Translating gives CAISDYGSQDPDTQYF.

The rearrangement joins TRBV6-5 to TRBJ2-3; TRBD2 matches at 13 bases. The CDR3 sequence is 15 residues long. Germline V gene data show CDR1 as MNHEY and CDR2 as SVGAGI. The CDR3 coding sequence is TGTGCAGTACTAGCGGGGGGGCCGAGGGCAGATACGCAGTATTTT. Amino acids: CAVLAGGPRADTQYF.

This clonotype was recorded a few times. The chain employs TRBV20-1 and TRBJ2-1, with unresolved D. V was shortened by 2 bases and J by 7 bases, with 3 bases between the two germline ends. CDR1 and CDR2 (germline): DFQATT, SNEGSKA (reference sequence). CDR3 length equals 10 residues. The CDR3 DNA reads as TGCAGTGCTAGACCTAATGAGCAGTTCTTC. Its protein product is CSARPNEQFF.

The V call is TRBV9, the J call TRBJ2-7, with a possible D match to TRBD2 (6 bases). V was cut by 0 bases and J by 7 bases, with 11 bases left in between. The CDR3 spans 13 residues. CDR1 is SGDLS and CDR2 is YYNGEE in the germline V gene. The chain's CDR3 is CASSVAGGREQYF. The CDR3 DNA reads TGTGCCAGCAGCGTAGCTGGGGGGAGAGAGCAGTACTTC.

J is TRBJ2-3 and V is TRBV29-1; a possible D gene is TRBD1 (6 bases). Germline-derived CDR1 and CDR2 are SQVTM and ANQGSEA. The CDR3 spans 13 residues. Between the trimmed V and J ends, which lost 7 bases and 2 bases, there was a span of 13 bases. The CDR3, as DNA: TGCAGCGCCGGAACAGGGAACACAGATACGCAGTATTTT. Translated, it gives CSAGTGNTDTQYF.

This chain links TRBV6-5 with TRBJ2-1; D call uncertain. CDR3 length: 15 amino acids. Deletions cut 5 bases from V and 1 base from J, with 12 bases between. Germline V gene data show CDR1 as MNHEY and CDR2 as SVGAGI. The CDR3 coding sequence is TGTGCCAGCAGTCCACCACCCGGTTCCTACAATGAGCAGTTCTTC. This sequence encodes CASSPPPGSYNEQFF.

V and J are TRBV4-3 and TRBJ2-3; no firm D call. CDR1 is LGHNA and CDR2 is YSLEER in the germline V gene. The CDR3 has 15 residues. V lost 2 bases and J 2 bases, leaving 11 bases between the germline ends. CDR3: CASSQSTISTDTQYF. CDR3 bases: TGCGCCAGCAGCCAATCGACAATCTCCACAGATACGCAGTATTTT.

The chain has TRBV29-1 and TRBJ2-7; no firm D call. Germline CDR1 reads SQVTM; CDR2 reads ANQGSEA. The CDR3 has 12 residues. CDR3 sequence reads: CNPLNLSYEQYF. The CDR3 DNA sequence: TGCAATCCACTCAATCTGTCTTACGAGCAGTACTTC.

The chain couples TRBV27 to TRBJ1-1; no clear D gene. Germline CDR1 MNHEY, CDR2 SMNVEV (reference sequence). V lost 5 bases and J lost 1, with 5 bases in between. The CDR3 loop spans 12 amino acids. The CDR3 region has the DNA TGTGCCAGCAGTGGCAGGAACACTGAAGCTTTCTTT. It codes for CASSGRNTEAFF.

The rearrangement links TRBV7-3 to TRBJ2-2; D gene uncertain. There are 14 residues in the CDR3. Germline CDR1 is SGHTA and CDR2 is FQGTGA. Trimming took 5 bases from V and 4 from J, leaving 11 bases between them. This CDR3 reads CASSRDLLTGELFF. As DNA, the CDR3 is TGTGCCAGCAGCCGCGACTTACTCACCGGGGAGCTGTTTTTT.

The rearrangement uses TRBV29-1 and TRBJ2-6, with D maybe TRBD2 (6 bases). The CDR3 is made up of 14 amino acids. CDR1 and CDR2 (germline): SQVTM, ANQGSEA. The V gene lost 6 bases and the J gene lost 1 base, with 10 bases spanning the gap. This chain's CDR3 is CSVRGTSGANVLTF. The DNA of the CDR3 is TGCAGCGTCCGGGGGACTTCTGGGGCCAACGTCCTGACTTTC.